These 31 T cell receptor beta chains share one sample of origin, sequenced in a study of blood T cell repertoires in COVID-19. The protocol was immunoSEQ multiplex PCR, while the TCRdb copy is restricted to in-frame clones and leaves out a portion. The sample lists approximately 280,000 clones; around 87% were seen once. Input material: peripheral blood. These receptors were obtained from a woman aged 25 to 39 who had recovered from COVID-19.

V and J are TRBV3-1 (or the pseudogene TRBV3-2) and TRBJ2-5, with a weak D call TRBD1 (5 bases). Germline CDR1 and CDR2: LGHDT and YNNKEL (reference sequence). Between the trimmed V and J ends, which lost 5 bases and 5 bases, there was a span of 18 bases. The CDR3 has 15 amino acids. CDR3 loop: CASSSTEERSETQYF. DNA of the CDR3: TGTGCCAGCAGCTCGACAGAGGAGAGGTCGGAGACCCAGTACTTC.

The CDR3 loop is CASSLSGDGGYTF. The CDR3 coding sequence is TGTGCCAGCAGCTTAAGCGGGGATGGAGGCTACACCTTC. The V call is TRBV7-3, the J call TRBJ1-2; D gene unclear. Trimming took 1 base from V and 8 from J, leaving 11 bases between them. This CDR3 has 13 residues. The germline V gene has CDR1 SGHTA and CDR2 FQGTGA.

The V gene is TRBV5-1, the J gene TRBJ2-1; 11 bases are a match to TRBD1. J was trimmed by 10 bases and V by 4 bases; bases with no gene match: 7. The V gene's germline CDR1 is SGHRS and CDR2 YFSETQ. CDR3 length: 14 residues. In DNA form, the CDR3 reads TGCGCCAGCAGCAGGGGACAGGGGGGAATCGAGCAGTTCTTC. Protein: CASSRGQGGIEQFF.

The genes are TRBV9 and TRBJ2-5; unclear D gene. CDR1 is SGDLS and CDR2 is YYNGEE in the germline V gene. The CDR3 is made up of 13 amino acids. V lost 0 bases, J lost 5 bases, and 8 bases lay in between. CDR3 protein: CASSVVGLETQYF. DNA of the CDR3: TGTGCCAGCAGCGTAGTGGGCTTGGAGACCCAGTACTTC.

The chain joins TRBV28 to TRBJ2-1; a possible D gene is TRBD2 (5 bases). V was clipped by 0 bases and J by 9 bases, with 9 bases between them. Germline assignment: CDR1 MDHEN and CDR2 SYDVKM. CDR3 length equals 13 residues. The CDR3 spells CASSLWESGEQFF. The CDR3 nucleotides are TGTGCCAGCAGTTTATGGGAAAGCGGTGAGCAGTTCTTC.

The chain uses TRBV3-1 (or the pseudogene TRBV3-2) and TRBJ2-1; 12 nucleotides align to TRBD2. Germline-derived CDR1 and CDR2 are LGHDT and YNNKEL (reference sequence). With V trimmed by 2 bases and J by 12 bases, 5 bases remained unmatched. The CDR3 has 14 amino acids. This chain's CDR3 is CASSQQSSGGAQFF. The CDR3 DNA is TGTGCCAGCAGCCAACAATCTAGCGGGGGGGCGCAGTTCTTC.

This clone showed up just a few times. The CDR3 loop is CASSPLRGGETQYF. The CDR3 coding sequence is TGTGCCAGCAGTCCCCTACGTGGCGGGGAGACCCAGTACTTC. The V call is TRBV28, the J call TRBJ2-5, with a tentative D call TRBD2 (5 bases). Trimming took off 5 bases at V and 5 bases at J, with 15 bases between the two ends. The CDR3 length is 14 residues. From germline, CDR1 is MDHEN and CDR2 SYDVKM.

V is TRBV2 and J is TRBJ1-5; 7 nucleotides line up with TRBD1. Germline V gives CDR1 SNHLY, CDR2 FYNNEI. This CDR3 spans 15 amino acids. V gave up 8 bases and J gave up 11 bases; unmatched junction bases: 18. The CDR3 loop is CASGRTGTVGGTQHF. CDR3 DNA: TGTGCCAGCGGGAGGACAGGCACAGTGGGAGGAACCCAGCATTTT.

The genes are TRBV5-1 and TRBJ2-4; 10 bases are shared with TRBD1. The germline gives CDR1 SGHRS, CDR2 YFSETQ. The CDR3 totals 18 residues. After removal of 4 bases from V and 3 bases from J, the junction contained 13 bases not matched to a gene. The CDR3 DNA follows: TGCGCCAGCAGCCCGGGACAGGGGACGACCCGAGGCAAAAACATTCAGTACTTC. This translates into CASSPGQGTTRGKNIQYF. The full variable domain, completed using reference TRBV5-1 and TRBJ2-4, is KAGVTQTPRYLIKTRGQQVTLSCSPISGHRSVSWYQQTPGQGLQFLFEYFSETQRNKGNFPGRFSGRQFSNSRSEMNVSTLELGDSALYLCASSPGQGTTRGKNIQYFGAGTRLSVL.

This clone was recorded once. The rearrangement joins TRBV2 to TRBJ2-3; 7 positions match TRBD2. Losses at the gene ends were 6 bases for V and 0 bases for J; bases not matched to a gene: 9. The CDR3 is 16 amino acids. In germline, CDR1 is SNHLY, CDR2 FYNNEI. This chain's CDR3 is CASRMIGRGSTDTQYF. CDR3 sequence (DNA): TGTGCCAGCAGAATGATCGGGCGGGGGAGCACAGATACGCAGTATTTT.

V is TRBV6-2 or TRBV6-3 and J is TRBJ1-2; the D gene is possibly TRBD1 (6 bases). The CDR3 runs to 14 residues. Germline CDR1 and CDR2: MNHEY and SVGEGT. V lost 5 bases and J lost 8, with 18 bases in between. The CDR3, as DNA: TGTGCCAGCAGTCAACAGGGCATATACATCGGCTACACCTTC. It translates to CASSQQGIYIGYTF.

Only a few counts were recorded for this clone. This chain joins TRBV5-5 and TRBJ2-5; the D gene is possibly TRBD1 (6 bases). In germline, CDR1 is SGHKS, CDR2 YYEKEE (reference sequence). The CDR3 runs 14 residues. Trimming stripped 0 bases from V and 4 bases from J, with 10 bases between. CDR3 loop: CASSLDREGETQYF. As DNA, the CDR3 is TGTGCCAGCAGCTTGGACAGGGAAGGAGAGACCCAGTACTTC.

The rearrangement links TRBV5-4 to TRBJ2-7; D is possibly TRBD2 (7 bases). This CDR3 region has 16 residues. V dropped 0 bases and J dropped 3 bases, with 16 bases sitting between them. Germline CDR1 SGHNT, CDR2 YYREEE (reference sequence). The chain's CDR3 is CASSLARGAAFYEQYF. In DNA form, the CDR3 reads TGTGCCAGCAGCTTGGCCCGGGGGGCAGCCTTCTACGAGCAGTACTTC.

V and J are TRBV6-5 and TRBJ1-5; a weak D match, TRBD1 (6 bases). V was trimmed by 5 bases and J by 5 bases, leaving 16 bases between them. This CDR3 has 15 amino acids. Germline V gene lookup returns CDR1 MNHEY and CDR2 SVGAGI. The CDR3 loop is CASSRTGTTDQPQHF. CDR3 nucleotide sequence: TGTGCCAGCAGTCGAACCGGGACAACGGATCAGCCCCAGCATTTT.

The chain carries TRBV4-1 and TRBJ1-4, with D hard to call. V lost 4 bases, J lost 8 bases, and 8 bases lay in between. Germline V lookup: CDR1 MGHRA, CDR2 YSYEKL. This CDR3 comprises 12 residues. The CDR3 spells CASSRPREKLFF. CDR3 coding DNA: TGCGCCAGCAGCCGCCCGCGGGAAAAACTGTTTTTT.

This chain connects TRBV10-2 to TRBJ2-2; TRBD2 matches at 10 bases. Germline-derived CDR1 and CDR2 are WSHSY and SAAADI. With 5 bases clipped from V and 8 bases from J, the junction kept 8 bases outside the gene matches. The CDR3 extends over 15 amino acids. Here the CDR3 DNA reads TGCGCCAGCAGTCTACCGGGACTAGCGTTAGGGGAGCTGTTTTTT. Translation gives CASSLPGLALGELFF.

The chain couples TRBV4-3 to TRBJ2-3; 7 nucleotides align to TRBD1. The CDR3 contains 17 residues. Germline V gene sequence: CDR1 LGHNA, CDR2 YSLEER. The trim removed 1 base at V and 2 bases at J, leaving 9 bases unmatched. CDR3 bases: TGCGCCAGCAGCCAAGGCCCAGGGGGTTTAGACACAGATACGCAGTATTTT. This gives the protein CASSQGPGGLDTDTQYF.

CDR3 in amino acids: CASRGNTEAFF. In nucleotides, the CDR3 is TGTGCCAGTCGGGGGAACACTGAAGCTTTCTTT. The chain combines TRBV3-1 (or the pseudogene TRBV3-2) with TRBJ1-1; D not certain. The V end lost 9 bases, the J end lost 1 base, and 6 bases lay between the germline ends. This CDR3 is built from 11 residues. Germline V gives CDR1 LGHDT, CDR2 YNNKEL (reference sequence).

The chain uses TRBV5-6 and TRBJ2-3; 8 nucleotides agree with TRBD1. J was trimmed by 4 bases and V by 4 bases; bases with no gene match: 8. Germline assignment: CDR1 SGHDT and CDR2 YYEEEE. The CDR3 runs 15 residues. The CDR3 sequence is CASSPDRVASDTQYF. The CDR3 nucleotides are TGTGCCAGCAGCCCGGACAGGGTCGCATCAGATACGCAGTATTTT.

This sequence joins TRBV2 and TRBJ1-2, with D perhaps matching TRBD1 (5 bases). In germline, CDR1 is SNHLY, CDR2 FYNNEI. The CDR3 is made up of 16 amino acids. The V end lost 7 bases, the J end lost 0 bases, and 18 bases lay between the germline ends. This chain's CDR3 is CASKVDSAVANYGYTF. The CDR3, as DNA: TGTGCCAGCAAGGTCGACAGCGCGGTAGCTAACTATGGCTACACCTTC.

This chain uses TRBV5-8 with TRBJ1-5, with TRBD1 matching 11 bases. V shed 5 bases, J shed 4 bases, and the junction held 5 bases outside the gene matches. The CDR3 length is 15 residues. CDR1 is SGHTS and CDR2 is YDEGEE in the germline V gene. The CDR3 reads CASRRTGGWNQPQHF. The DNA of the CDR3 is TGTGCCAGCAGAAGGACAGGGGGCTGGAATCAGCCCCAGCATTTT.

The table lists this clone with a count of one. The chain couples TRBV4-1 to TRBJ1-5, with D possibly TRBD1 on 5 matching bases. The germline V gene has CDR1 MGHRA and CDR2 YSYEKL. V was pared by 11 bases and J by 9 bases, with 17 bases between. The CDR3 spans 12 residues. The DNA of the CDR3 is TGCGCCGGACCGGGACTGGCGGGGCCCCAGCATTTT. Its protein product is CAGPGLAGPQHF.

This rearrangement joins TRBV19 to TRBJ1-1; D remains unclear. Trimming shortened V by 6 bases and J by 7 bases, and 15 bases separated the two germline ends. The CDR3 covers 13 residues. In germline, CDR1 is LNHDA, CDR2 SQIVND (reference sequence). CDR3 region: CASRDGSVNEAFF. CDR3 coding DNA: TGTGCCAGTAGAGACGGGAGTGTCAATGAAGCTTTCTTT.

The chain couples TRBV5-1 to TRBJ1-2; no definite D call. The CDR3 is 14 amino acids. Germline CDR1 reads SGHRS; CDR2 reads YFSETQ. The germline V and J ends were trimmed by 2 bases and 2 bases, with 10 bases remaining between them. The CDR3 is CASSLLEGNYGYTF. As DNA, the CDR3 is TGCGCCAGCAGCTTACTGGAGGGAAACTATGGCTACACCTTC. Looking up the rest from reference TRBV5-1 and TRBJ1-2 gives the full variable domain: KAGVTQTPRYLIKTRGQQVTLSCSPISGHRSVSWYQQTPGQGLQFLFEYFSETQRNKGNFPGRFSGRQFSNSRSEMNVSTLELGDSALYLCASSLLEGNYGYTFGSGTRLTVV.

This sequence joins TRBV7-9 and TRBJ1-6; possibly TRBD1 for D (5 bases). Germline V lookup: CDR1 SEHNR, CDR2 FQNEAQ (reference sequence). V was shortened by 0 bases and J by 9 bases, with 15 bases between the two germline ends. The CDR3 is 16 amino acids. CDR3 DNA: TGTGCCAGCAGCTTAGCGCTCGGGGGAATAGGTTCACCCCTCCACTTT. Translation: CASSLALGGIGSPLHF.

V is TRBV5-6 and J is TRBJ1-1; possibly TRBD1 for D (6 bases). CDR1 is SGHDT and CDR2 is YYEEEE in the germline V gene. V was cut by 1 base and J by 8 bases, with 9 bases left in between. The CDR3 is made up of 12 amino acids. The chain's CDR3 is CASSLSGVEAFF. As DNA, the CDR3 is TGTGCCAGCAGCTTGTCAGGGGTCGAAGCTTTCTTT.

The chain links TRBV5-6 to TRBJ2-7; TRBD1 aligns across 8 bases. Germline V gene data show CDR1 as SGHDT and CDR2 as YYEEEE. Losses at the gene ends were 2 bases for V and 4 bases for J; bases not matched to a gene: 5. The CDR3 is made up of 14 amino acids. Here the CDR3 reads CASSLNGQGYEQYF. CDR3 nucleotide sequence: TGTGCCAGCAGCTTAAATGGACAGGGTTACGAGCAGTACTTC.

V usage is TRBV19 and J usage is TRBJ2-7, with D tentatively TRBD1 (6 bases). CDR3 length equals 15 residues. Germline lookup yields CDR1 LNHDA and CDR2 SQIVND (reference sequence). Trimming removed 2 bases at V and 0 bases at J, with 11 bases between. The CDR3 bases are TGTGCCAGTAGTATAACCCGGGACACCTCCTACGAGCAGTACTTC. This codes for CASSITRDTSYEQYF.

The DNA for the CDR3 is TGTGCCAGCAGCGTAGGACAGGGAGAATACGAGCAGTACTTC. Its protein is CASSVGQGEYEQYF. The chain combines TRBV11-3 with TRBJ2-7, with 8 nucleotides matching TRBD1. Germline V CDR1 and CDR2: SGHNT, YENEEA. The CDR3 has 14 amino acids. Trimming cost V 5 bases and J 4 bases; bases outside gene matches: 7.

The rearrangement uses TRBV3-1 (or the pseudogene TRBV3-2) and TRBJ1-6, with a weak D call TRBD1 (6 bases). Germline values: CDR1 LGHDT, CDR2 YNNKEL (reference sequence). The CDR3 totals 14 residues. V was clipped by 0 bases and J by 6 bases, with 6 bases between them. CDR3 residues: CASSQEGANSPLHF. CDR3 DNA sequence: TGTGCCAGCAGCCAAGAGGGGGCTAATTCACCCCTCCACTTT.

V gene TRBV18 combines with J gene TRBJ1-4; 7 bases line up with TRBD1. Germline V lookup: CDR1 KGHSH, CDR2 LQKENI. The CDR3 consists of 15 residues. V shed 3 bases and J 8 bases; nucleotides not matched to a gene: 9. CDR3 in DNA: TGTGCCAGCTCACCCCAGACAGGGTGGGCGGAAAAACTGTTTTTT. Its translation: CASSPQTGWAEKLFF. The full variable domain, with the rest looked up from reference TRBV18 and TRBJ1-4, is NAGVMQNPRHLVRRRGQEARLRCSPMKGHSHVYWYRQLPEEGLKFMVYLQKENIIDESGMPKERFSAEFPKEGPSILRIQQVVRGDSAAYFCASSPQTGWAEKLFFGSGTQLSVL.